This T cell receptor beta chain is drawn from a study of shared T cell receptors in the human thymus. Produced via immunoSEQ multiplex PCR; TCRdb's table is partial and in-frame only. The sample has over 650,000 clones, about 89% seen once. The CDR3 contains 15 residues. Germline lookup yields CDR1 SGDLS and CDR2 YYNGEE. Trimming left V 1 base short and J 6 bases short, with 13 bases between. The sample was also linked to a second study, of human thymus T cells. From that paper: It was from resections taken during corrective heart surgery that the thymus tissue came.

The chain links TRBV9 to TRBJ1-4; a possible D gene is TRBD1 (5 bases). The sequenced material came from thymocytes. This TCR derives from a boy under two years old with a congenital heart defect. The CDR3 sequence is CASSVSPGLDEKLFF. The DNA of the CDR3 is TGTGCCAGCAGCGTATCCCCAGGGTTGGATGAAAAACTGTTTTTT.